This T cell receptor beta chain was captured by sequencing in a study of metastatic and nonmetastatic thyroid tumors (TCRdb year 2020). As for the study more broadly: For patients with malignant and with benign thyroid disease, the researchers compared repertoires between peripheral blood samples and tumor or nodule tissue samples. Overall study outcomes, separate from this receptor: TCR beta diversity was reported as significantly higher in malignant tumors than in benign nodules, in both blood and tumor samples.

No patient had received any treatment before thyroid surgery. Using T-cell receptor beta sequencing, the study looked back at clinical samples from patients collected from about 2011 to 2018. This clone showed up many times. Its antigen is not yet known. No much larger clonotype is one base removed from it; base qualities were not supplied. Library preparation was by PCR. Sequencing was carried out with an Illumina HiSeq 4000. High-throughput sequencing was used to profile the TCR beta-chain CDR3 region of each patient. As for the authors' bioinformatics: Drawing on CDR3 differences between clinicopathological groups, the researchers built a classifier meant to tell apart patients with distant-metastatic papillary thyroid cancer. To measure repertoire diversity the researchers used the Shannon index, while the Morisita-Horn index served to gauge how similar the tumor and blood repertoires were. TCRdb trimmed the raw reads at Q25, called clones with MiXCR and kept productive beta chains. TCRdb, not the original authors, processed these V and J calls. The sample table records over 30,000 clones; roughly a sixth of these occur just once. The top ten clones comprise 9.5% to 15% of the sample.

The sequenced sample consisted of blood. This sequence originates from a male donor with papillary thyroid cancer or a benign thyroid nodule (not recorded which). Some clones in this sample may be carry-over from other donors' samples.

The DNA is TGCGCCAGCAGCCAAGAAGGACACCTGAACACTGAAGCTTTCTTT. Its protein reads: CASSQEGHLNTEAFF. The receptor chain draws on TRBV4-3 and TRBJ1-1; TRBD1 is possibly the D segment (5 matching bases). V loses 0 bases of germline sequence and J loses 0 bases, and the interval between the two ends is 8 bases. The CDR3 goes from the cysteine to the phenylalanine over 15 residues. Just the 45-base CDR3 DNA is kept, in frame starting at base 1. From the germline V gene, CDR1 is LGHNA and CDR2 is YSLEER.